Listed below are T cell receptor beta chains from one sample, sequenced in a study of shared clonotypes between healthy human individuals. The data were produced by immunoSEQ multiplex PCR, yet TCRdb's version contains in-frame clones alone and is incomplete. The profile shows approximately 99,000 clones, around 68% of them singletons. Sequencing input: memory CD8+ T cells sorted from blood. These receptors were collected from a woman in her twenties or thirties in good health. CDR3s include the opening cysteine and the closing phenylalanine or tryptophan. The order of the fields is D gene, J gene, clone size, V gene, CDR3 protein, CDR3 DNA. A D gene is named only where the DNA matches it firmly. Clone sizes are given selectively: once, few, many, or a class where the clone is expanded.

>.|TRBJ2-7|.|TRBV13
CASTKWGGHYEQYF
TGTGCCAGCACGAAATGGGGCGGACACTACGAGCAGTACTTC
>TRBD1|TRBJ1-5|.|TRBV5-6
CASSFNRGRDQPQHF
TGTGCCAGCAGCTTTAACAGGGGGCGCGATCAGCCCCAGCATTTT
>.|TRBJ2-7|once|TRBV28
CASSFVLQGGPYEQYF
TGTGCCAGCAGTTTTGTCCTGCAGGGAGGCCCCTACGAGCAGTACTTC
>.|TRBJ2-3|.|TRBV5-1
CASSLATGADTQYF
TGCGCCAGCAGCTTGGCGACGGGAGCAGATACGCAGTATTTT
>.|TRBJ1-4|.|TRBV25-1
CASSATDSATNEKLFF
TGTGCCAGCAGTGCAACCGACAGTGCAACTAATGAAAAACTGTTTTTT
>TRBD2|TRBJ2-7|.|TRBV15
CATSPRTSGYEQYF
TGTGCCACCAGCCCCAGGACTAGCGGCTACGAGCAGTACTTC
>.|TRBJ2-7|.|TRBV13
CASSPSHEQYF
TGTGCCAGCAGCCCCTCTCACGAGCAGTACTTC
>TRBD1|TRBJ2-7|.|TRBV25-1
CASSGGQGAFNEQYF
TGTGCCAGCAGTGGAGGACAGGGGGCGTTCAACGAGCAGTACTTC
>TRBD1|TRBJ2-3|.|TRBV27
CASSSGTGETDTQYF
TGTGCCAGCAGTTCCGGGACAGGGGAAACAGATACGCAGTATTTT
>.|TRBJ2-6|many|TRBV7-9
CASSAHYSSSGANVLTF
TGTGCCAGCTCTGCCCACTACTCTAGCTCTGGGGCCAACGTCCTGACTTTC
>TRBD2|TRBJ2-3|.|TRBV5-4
CASSLVGATSRPWGDTQYF
TGTGCCAGCAGCTTGGTCGGCGCGACTAGCAGGCCCTGGGGAGATACGCAGTATTTT
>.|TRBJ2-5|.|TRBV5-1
CASSGQETQYF
TGCGCCAGCAGCGGGCAAGAGACCCAGTACTTC
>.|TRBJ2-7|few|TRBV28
CASSLRGLEQYF
TGTGCCAGCAGTTTGAGGGGCCTCGAGCAGTACTTC
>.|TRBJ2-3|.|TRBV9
CASSGGDRTDTQYF
TGTGCCAGCAGCGGAGGGGATCGCACAGATACGCAGTATTTT
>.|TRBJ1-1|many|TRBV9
CASSVAPGQATEAFF
TGTGCCAGCAGCGTAGCTCCAGGGCAAGCCACTGAAGCTTTCTTT
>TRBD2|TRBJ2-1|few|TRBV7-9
CASSRWTSGISDNEQFF
TGTGCCAGCAGCCGATGGACTAGCGGGATATCTGACAATGAGCAGTTCTTC
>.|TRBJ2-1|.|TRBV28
CASSGGLLGTNEQFF
TGTGCCAGCAGTGGGGGACTACTCGGGACAAATGAGCAGTTCTTC
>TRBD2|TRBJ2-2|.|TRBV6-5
CASSFGTSLVAGELFF
TGTGCCAGCAGTTTCGGGACTAGCCTTGTGGCCGGGGAGCTGTTTTTT
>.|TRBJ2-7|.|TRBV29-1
CSARDGYEQYF
TGCAGCGCCCGGGACGGCTACGAGCAGTACTTC
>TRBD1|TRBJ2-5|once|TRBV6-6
CASRGTGKYLGETQYF
TGTGCCAGCAGGGGGACAGGGAAGTATTTAGGAGAGACCCAGTACTTC
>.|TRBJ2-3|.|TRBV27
CASSLSRFSTDTQYF
TGTGCCAGCAGTTTATCGAGATTCTCCACAGATACGCAGTATTTT
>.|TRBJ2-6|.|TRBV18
CASSPQGSGANVLTF
TGTGCCAGCTCACCCCAGGGCTCTGGGGCCAACGTCCTGACTTTC
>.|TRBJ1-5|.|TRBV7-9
CASSGRGNQPQHF
TGTGCCAGCAGCGGGAGGGGCAATCAGCCCCAGCATTTT
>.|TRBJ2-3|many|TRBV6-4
CASSEGGTDTQYF
TGTGCCAGCAGTGAAGGGGGAACAGATACGCAGTATTTT
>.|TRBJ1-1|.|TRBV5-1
CASSLEGGISTEAFF
TGCGCCAGCAGCTTGGAAGGGGGGATTAGCACTGAAGCTTTCTTT
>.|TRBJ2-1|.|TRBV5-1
CASRSGTPSSYNEQFF
TGCGCCAGCAGATCCGGGACTCCCAGCTCCTACAATGAGCAGTTCTTC
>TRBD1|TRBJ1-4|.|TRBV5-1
CASSPGDRGAKLFF
TGCGCCAGCAGCCCGGGGGACAGGGGCGCAAAACTGTTTTTT
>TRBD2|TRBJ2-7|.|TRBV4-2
CASSQEIGLAGVSYEQYF
TGTGCCAGCAGCCAAGAGATAGGACTAGCGGGAGTTTCCTACGAGCAGTACTTC
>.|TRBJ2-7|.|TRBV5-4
CASFRDRNIYEQYF
TGTGCCAGCTTCCGCGACAGGAACATCTACGAGCAGTACTTC
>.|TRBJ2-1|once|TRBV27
CASSNIYNEQFF
TGTGCCAGCAGCAATATCTACAATGAGCAGTTCTTC
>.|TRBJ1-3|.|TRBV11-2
CASIHLRSGNTIYF
TGTGCCAGCATCCATCTTCGCTCTGGAAACACCATATATTTT
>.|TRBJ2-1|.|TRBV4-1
CASSQDVHKSSYNEQFF
TGCGCCAGCAGCCAAGATGTTCATAAGAGCTCCTACAATGAGCAGTTCTTC
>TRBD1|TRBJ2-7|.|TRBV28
CASSFRDSQGYEQYF
TGTGCCAGCAGTTTCCGGGACAGCCAGGGCTACGAGCAGTACTTC
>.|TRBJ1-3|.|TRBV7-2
CASSLRPTAGNTIYF
TGTGCCAGCAGCTTACGCCCCACAGCCGGAAACACCATATATTTT
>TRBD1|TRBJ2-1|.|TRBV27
CASSSRQGADEQFF
TGTGCCAGCAGTTCGCGACAGGGGGCGGATGAGCAGTTCTTC
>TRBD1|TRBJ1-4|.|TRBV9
CASGQGSLTNEKLFF
TGTGCCAGCGGACAGGGATCATTGACTAATGAAAAACTGTTTTTT
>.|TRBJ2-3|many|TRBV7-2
CASSPPLGPDTQYF
TGTGCCAGCAGCCCCCCGTTGGGGCCAGATACGCAGTATTTT
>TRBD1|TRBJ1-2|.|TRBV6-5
CASSPGQLYGYTF
TGTGCCAGCAGCCCGGGACAGCTTTATGGCTACACCTTC
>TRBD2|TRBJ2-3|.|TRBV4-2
CASSAGLAGPGTDTQYF
TGTGCCAGCAGCGCCGGACTAGCGGGACCTGGCACAGATACGCAGTATTTT
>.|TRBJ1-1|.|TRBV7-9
CASSSQGYTEAFF
TGTGCCAGCAGCTCCCAGGGTTACACTGAAGCTTTCTTT
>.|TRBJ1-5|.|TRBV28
CASSLRAYRPQHF
TGTGCCAGCAGTTTACGTGCCTACCGGCCCCAGCATTTT